This T cell receptor beta chain comes out of a study of cytomegalovirus exposure and HLA in healthy donors. Overall study: A subsequent analysis reported that the roughly 120 validation repertoires were produced on the same platform that had also been used for the 550 to 750 first-cohort repertoires. Study-wide results and caveats: Some TCR beta chains (164 of them) were listed as cytomegalovirus-associated. Some public TCRs appeared in many individuals, while most sequences were rare.

This CDR3 comprises 12 residues. Trimming shortened V by 4 bases and J by 12 bases, and 16 bases separated the two germline ends. CDR1 and CDR2 (germline): KGHSH, LQKENI. The data were produced by immunoSEQ multiplex PCR, yet TCRdb's version contains in-frame clones alone and is incomplete. The table lists tens of thousands of clones, about 90% of them singletons. Turning to this clone: The target antigen is unknown.

Sequencing used PBMCs. V usage is TRBV18 and J usage is TRBJ2-7; D may be TRBD2 (5 bases). This receptor was obtained from a woman younger than 35 in good health and CMV-seropositive. CDR3 sequence: CASSLDTGIPYF. The CDR3 DNA reads as TGTGCCAGCTCACTCGATACGGGGATTCCGTACTTC.